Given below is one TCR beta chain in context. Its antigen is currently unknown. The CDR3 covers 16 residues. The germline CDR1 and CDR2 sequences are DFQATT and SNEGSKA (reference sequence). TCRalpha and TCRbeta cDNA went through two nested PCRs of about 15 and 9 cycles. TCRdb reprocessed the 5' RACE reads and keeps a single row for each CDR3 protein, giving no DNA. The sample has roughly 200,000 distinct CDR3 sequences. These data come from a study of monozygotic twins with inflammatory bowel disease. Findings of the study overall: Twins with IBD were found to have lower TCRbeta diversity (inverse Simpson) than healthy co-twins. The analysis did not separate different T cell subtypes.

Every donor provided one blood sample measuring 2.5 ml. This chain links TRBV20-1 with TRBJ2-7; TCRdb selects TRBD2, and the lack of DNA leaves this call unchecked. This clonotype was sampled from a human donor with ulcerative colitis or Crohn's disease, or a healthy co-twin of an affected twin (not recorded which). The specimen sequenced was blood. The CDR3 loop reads CSARGPGASGAYEQYF.